This T cell receptor beta chain was retrieved from a study of blood T cell repertoires in COVID-19. On the study more broadly: Acute-phase and convalescent COVID-19 samples originated in the United States, Italy and Spain.

Using immunoSEQ multiplex PCR, the repertoire was profiled, and TCRdb retains in-frame clones only, with some absent. Found here are roughly 400,000 clones, more than 75% of them singletons; the top ten hold roughly 9.4%. This study enrolled people aged about 18 to 95 from approximately 25 US geographic areas. Membership in each cohort depended on participant-reported clinical history. This TCR came from a woman aged 45-65 years who had recovered from COVID-19. The sample was PBMCs or T cells enriched from blood (not recorded which).

CDR3: CASSRKGTGNYEQYF. The DNA for the CDR3 is TGTGCCAGCAGCCGAAAGGGGACAGGGAACTACGAGCAGTACTTC. This rearrangement joins TRBV27 to TRBJ2-7, with 9 bases lining up with TRBD1. CDR3 size: 15 residues. V was clipped by 6 bases and J by 3 bases; unmatched bases: 9. Per the germline V gene, CDR1 is MNHEY and CDR2 is SMNVEV (reference sequence).